The 24 T cell receptor beta chains listed next were all sequenced from one sample in a study of blood T cell repertoires in COVID-19. TCRdb keeps only in-frame clones here, not all; method: immunoSEQ multiplex PCR. This table has approximately 120,000 clones, approximately 84% appearing once. What was sequenced was peripheral blood. The receptors were sampled from a woman aged 45-65 years who had recovered from COVID-19.

A single count supports this clone. The chain has TRBV4-3 and TRBJ2-3, with 8 bases lining up with TRBD2. The germline CDR1 and CDR2 sequences are LGHNA and YSLEER. V was clipped by 1 base and J by 4 bases; unmatched bases: 7. The CDR3 runs 16 residues. The CDR3 nucleotides are TGCGCCAGCAGCCAAGGGCAGGGACTAGACCCAGATACGCAGTATTTT. Translating gives CASSQGQGLDPDTQYF.

CDR3 loop: CAWKDGTYEQYF. In DNA form, the CDR3 reads TGTGCCTGGAAGGACGGGACCTACGAGCAGTACTTC. This chain connects TRBV30 to TRBJ2-7; TRBD2 is a possible D gene (5 bases). CDR1 and CDR2 (germline): GTSNPN, SVGIG (reference sequence). Trimming stripped 4 bases from V and 2 bases from J, with 9 bases between. The CDR3 consists of 12 residues.

The rearrangement links TRBV18 to TRBJ2-7; possibly TRBD1 for D (6 bases). The CDR3 loop spans 17 amino acids. V lost 2 bases and J 4 bases, leaving 21 bases between the germline ends. From germline, CDR1 is KGHSH and CDR2 LQKENI. CDR3 in DNA: TGTGCCAGCTCACCAGTGGACAGAAAGGCGTTCTCTTACGAGCAGTACTTC. Its translation: CASSPVDRKAFSYEQYF.

V and J are TRBV7-2 and TRBJ1-2; D gene ambiguous. V shed 0 bases and J shed 3 bases, with 11 bases lying between them. The CDR3 has 15 amino acids. Germline values: CDR1 SGHTA, CDR2 FQGNSA. Written as DNA, the CDR3 is TGTGCCAGCAGCTTAGCGTTGGGCCAAGACTATGGCTACACCTTC. Translated: CASSLALGQDYGYTF.

The chain employs TRBV5-6 and TRBJ2-7; TRBD1 matches 7 bases. In germline, CDR1 is SGHDT, CDR2 YYEEEE. CDR3 length: 16 amino acids. The V segment lost 2 bases and the J segment 2 bases; nucleotides outside the gene matches: 10. The CDR3 loop is CASSFYDGTVTYEQYF. In DNA, the CDR3 is TGTGCCAGCAGCTTCTACGACGGGACAGTCACCTACGAGCAGTACTTC. Full variable domain (remainder filled in from reference TRBV5-6 and TRBJ2-7): DAGVTQSPTHLIKTRGQQVTLRCSPKSGHDTVSWYQQALGQGPQFIFQYYEEEERQRGNFPDRFSGHQFPNYSSELNVNALLLGDSALYLCASSFYDGTVTYEQYFGPGTRLTVT.

The J gene is TRBJ2-5, the V gene TRBV18, with D uncertain. Germline V gene data show CDR1 as KGHSH and CDR2 as LQKENI. This CDR3 has 11 amino acids. V was shortened by 5 bases and J by 4 bases, with 5 bases between the two germline ends. The CDR3 DNA reads as TGTGCCAGCTCAAATCTAGAGACCCAGTACTTC. Translated, it gives CASSNLETQYF. The variable domain in full, with the rest retrieved from reference TRBV18 and TRBJ2-5, is NAGVMQNPRHLVRRRGQEARLRCSPMKGHSHVYWYRQLPEEGLKFMVYLQKENIIDESGMPKERFSAEFPKEGPSILRIQQVVRGDSAAYFCASSNLETQYFGPGTRLLVL.

The chain couples TRBV9 to TRBJ1-1; D perhaps matches TRBD1 (6 bases). Germline CDR1 and CDR2: SGDLS and YYNGEE. There are 14 residues in the CDR3. V was trimmed by 0 bases and J by 1 base, leaving 7 bases between them. CDR3 sequence (DNA): TGTGCCAGCAGCGTAGGGGACACGAACACTGAAGCTTTCTTT. It is translated as CASSVGDTNTEAFF.

V and J are TRBV7-2 and TRBJ2-7; 9 positions match TRBD1. The V gene end was trimmed by 1 base and the J gene end by 3 bases; junction bases not matched to a gene: 7. CDR3 length equals 16 residues. Germline V gene lookup returns CDR1 SGHTA and CDR2 FQGNSA. CDR3 in amino acids: CASSLVPGTGLYEQYF. The DNA of the CDR3 is TGTGCCAGCAGCTTAGTTCCCGGGACAGGGCTCTACGAGCAGTACTTC.

The chain uses TRBV9 and TRBJ1-1; TRBD1 might be the D (6 bases). Germline V gene sequence: CDR1 SGDLS, CDR2 YYNGEE. The CDR3 is 13 residues long. Trimming pared 4 bases from V and 4 bases from J, leaving 11 bases between. CDR3 region: CASSSGVGTEAFF. CDR3 sequence (DNA): TGTGCCAGCAGCTCAGGGGTTGGCACTGAAGCTTTCTTT.

The rearrangement uses TRBV5-5 and TRBJ1-2; 7 positions agree with TRBD1. J was trimmed by 2 bases and V by 4 bases; bases with no gene match: 5. Looked up from germline, CDR1 is SGHKS and CDR2 is YYEKEE (reference sequence). This CDR3 contains 14 residues. DNA for the CDR3: TGTGCCAGCAGCCCGAGACAGGGAAACTATGGCTACACCTTC. As protein: CASSPRQGNYGYTF.

This chain joins TRBV7-2 and TRBJ2-7; tentative D call: TRBD2 (6 bases). V was clipped by 2 bases and J by 2 bases, with 10 bases between them. CDR1 is SGHTA and CDR2 is FQGNSA in the germline V gene. The CDR3 is made up of 14 amino acids. The CDR3: CASSLQGGTYEQYF. The DNA of the CDR3 is TGTGCCAGCAGCTTACAGGGAGGAACCTACGAGCAGTACTTC.

The chain carries TRBV6-6 and TRBJ2-3, with 7 nucleotides matching TRBD1. After removal of 2 bases from V and 2 bases from J, the junction contained 7 bases not matched to a gene. Germline CDR1 reads MNHNY; CDR2 reads SVGAGI (reference sequence). The CDR3 contains 16 residues. The CDR3 protein is CASSYGDSYFTDTQYF. In DNA form, the CDR3 reads TGTGCCAGCAGTTACGGGGACAGCTATTTCACAGATACGCAGTATTTT.

CDR3 amino acids: CASSVYQAAEQFF. The CDR3 DNA sequence: TGTGCCAGCAGCGTTTATCAAGCCGCTGAGCAGTTCTTC. The chain recombines TRBV9 with TRBJ2-1, with no clear D. Germline V CDR1 and CDR2: SGDLS, YYNGEE. V lost 2 bases, J lost 9 bases, and 12 bases lay in between. The CDR3 contains 13 residues.

This clone appeared once. The chain combines TRBV5-6 with TRBJ1-6, with D unresolved. Trimming cost V 2 bases and J 7 bases, with 16 bases left between them. The CDR3 is 16 residues long. Germline CDR1 and CDR2: SGHDT and YYEEEE. CDR3 sequence: CASSFSGFRSNSPLHF. Here the CDR3 DNA reads TGTGCCAGCAGCTTTAGTGGCTTTAGGAGCAATTCACCCCTCCACTTT.

The chain is built from TRBV4-2 and TRBJ2-2; no reliable D call. CDR1 LGHNA and CDR2 YNFKEQ come from the germline V gene. CDR3 length: 16 amino acids. Trimming shortened V by 0 bases and J by 6 bases, and 14 bases separated the two germline ends. The CDR3 here is CASSQDQRGSPGELFF. CDR3 in DNA: TGTGCCAGCAGCCAAGATCAACGTGGTAGCCCCGGGGAGCTGTTTTTT.

The CDR3 nucleotides read TGTGCCAGCAACCAACAGGGATCCGGGGAGCTGTTTTTT. Protein sequence: CASNQQGSGELFF. The rearrangement links TRBV2 to TRBJ2-2, with D perhaps TRBD1 (6 bases). Germline lookup yields CDR1 SNHLY and CDR2 FYNNEI. This CDR3 spans 13 amino acids. V shed 7 bases and J shed 6 bases, with 12 bases lying between them. The entire variable domain, with the rest obtained from reference TRBV2 and TRBJ2-2, is as follows: EPEVTQTPSHQVTQMGQEVILRCVPISNHLYFYWYRQILGQKVEFLVSFYNNEISEKSEIFDDQFSVERPDGSNFTLKIRSTKLEDSAMYFCASNQQGSGELFFGEGSRLTVL.

V gene TRBV4-1 combines with J gene TRBJ2-3; 9 nucleotides align to TRBD2. The CDR3 is 16 amino acids. V lost 3 bases and J lost 2; bases outside the gene matches: 6. Germline V gives CDR1 MGHRA, CDR2 YSYEKL. As DNA, the CDR3 is TGCGCCAGCAGCCAGGCGACTAGCGGCCTCACAGATACGCAGTATTTT. Protein product: CASSQATSGLTDTQYF.

The rearrangement uses TRBV5-1 and TRBJ2-3; 9 bases line up with TRBD2. CDR3 size: 15 residues. The germline gives CDR1 SGHRS, CDR2 YFSETQ. V lost 0 bases to trimming and J lost 4 bases; unmatched junction nucleotides: 3. CDR3 loop: CASSLVAGAPDTQYF. The CDR3 DNA reads TGCGCCAGCAGCTTGGTAGCGGGGGCCCCAGATACGCAGTATTTT.

This chain links TRBV11-2 with TRBJ2-3; maybe TRBD1 (7 bases). Between the trimmed V and J ends, which lost 3 bases and 2 bases, there was a span of 15 bases. The germline V gene has CDR1 SGHAT and CDR2 FQNNGV. This CDR3 comprises 16 residues. The DNA for the CDR3 is TGTGCCAGCAGCTTTCTCGGGGGACAGCCCACAGATACGCAGTATTTT. Protein sequence: CASSFLGGQPTDTQYF.

The gene calls are TRBV30 and TRBJ2-7, with unresolved D. Germline V lookup: CDR1 GTSNPN, CDR2 SVGIG (reference sequence). The CDR3 contains 12 residues. Trimming took off 0 bases at V and 6 bases at J, with 9 bases between the two ends. CDR3 coding DNA: TGTGCCTGGAGTGTAGCTCCGTCCGAGCAGTACTTC. Amino acid sequence: CAWSVAPSEQYF.

The CDR3 protein is CASSKGTGGGYTF. As DNA, the CDR3 is TGTGCCAGCAGCAAGGGGACCGGAGGGGGCTACACCTTC. V and J are TRBV7-9 and TRBJ1-2; TRBD1 might be the D (5 bases). The V end was cut by 5 bases, the J end by 8 bases, with 15 bases between. This CDR3 is 13 amino acids long. Germline values: CDR1 SEHNR, CDR2 FQNEAQ (reference sequence).

V is TRBV9 and J is TRBJ2-3; D is undetermined. Trimming left V 0 bases short and J 2 bases short, with 4 bases between. This CDR3 is built from 13 residues. The germline V gene encodes CDR1 SGDLS and CDR2 YYNGEE. The CDR3 is CASSVVHTDTQYF. CDR3 DNA: TGTGCCAGCAGCGTAGTCCACACAGATACGCAGTATTTT.

The chain combines TRBV7-3 with TRBJ2-1; D uncertain. The CDR3 is 15 amino acids. Looked up from germline, CDR1 is SGHTA and CDR2 is FQGTGA. V shed 1 base and J shed 7 bases, with 14 bases lying between them. This chain's CDR3 is CASSLMVGRWNEQFF. The CDR3 DNA reads TGTGCCAGCAGCTTAATGGTTGGCAGGTGGAATGAGCAGTTCTTC.

This clone was found a few times. The chain combines TRBV9 with TRBJ2-7; 10 bases fit TRBD1. The germline gives CDR1 SGDLS, CDR2 YYNGEE. After removal of 0 bases from V and 2 bases from J, the junction contained 2 bases not matched to a gene. This CDR3 region has 15 residues. CDR3 coding DNA: TGTGCCAGCAGCGTAGGGGACAGGGGACCCTACGAGCAGTACTTC. Its translation: CASSVGDRGPYEQYF.